This T cell receptor beta chain comes out of a study of blood T cell repertoires in COVID-19. Here immunoSEQ multiplex PCR was the method, and the copy in TCRdb shows in-frame clones only, minus some. The sample includes about 120,000 clones, about 89% of them seen just once. V dropped 3 bases and J dropped 3; count of bases not matched to a gene: 8. Germline loops: CDR1 LGHDT, CDR2 YNNKEL (reference sequence). The CDR3 is 18 amino acids. The sequencing sample was made of peripheral blood. This TCR was sampled from a human donor with acute or convalescent COVID-19. The donor label of this sample is uncertain. The rearrangement links TRBV3-1 (or the pseudogene TRBV3-2) to TRBJ2-1, with 13 bases matching TRBD2. Written as DNA, the CDR3 is TGTGCCAGCAGCCAGGGACTAGCGGGAAGGGGCCACTACAATGAGCAGTTCTTC. Translation: CASSQGLAGRGHYNEQFF.